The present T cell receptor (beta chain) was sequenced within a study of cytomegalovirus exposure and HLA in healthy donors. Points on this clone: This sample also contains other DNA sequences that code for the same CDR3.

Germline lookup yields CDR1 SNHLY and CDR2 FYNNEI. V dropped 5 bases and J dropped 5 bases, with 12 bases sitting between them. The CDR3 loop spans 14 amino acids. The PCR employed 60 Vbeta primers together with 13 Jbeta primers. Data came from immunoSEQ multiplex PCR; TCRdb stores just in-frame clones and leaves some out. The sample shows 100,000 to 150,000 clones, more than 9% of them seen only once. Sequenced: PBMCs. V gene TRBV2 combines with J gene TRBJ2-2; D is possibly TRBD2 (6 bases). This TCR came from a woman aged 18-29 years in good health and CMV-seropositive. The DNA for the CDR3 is TGTGCCAGCAGTTTGAAGGCGGGAACCGGGGAGCTGTTTTTT. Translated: CASSLKAGTGELFF. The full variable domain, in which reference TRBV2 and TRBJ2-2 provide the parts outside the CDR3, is EPEVTQTPSHQVTQMGQEVILRCVPISNHLYFYWYRQILGQKVEFLVSFYNNEISEKSEIFDDQFSVERPDGSNFTLKIRSTKLEDSAMYFCASSLKAGTGELFFGEGSRLTVL.